This T cell receptor (beta chain) came from a study of tumor-infiltrating lymphocytes in localized non-small cell lung cancer. Whole-study results and caveats: TCRbeta sequencing showed higher T cell infiltration in tumors than uninvolved lung. Different pieces of the same tissue went to different assays, confounding technical variation with intratumor heterogeneity.

Some clones are missing from TCRdb's copy, which holds only in-frame ones; the method was immunoSEQ multiplex PCR. The data contain under 20,000 clones, about 65% of them singletons. To note about this clone: Its antigen is currently unknown.

This receptor was obtained from a human donor with non-small cell lung cancer. Sequencing used lung tumor tissue.

Written as DNA, the CDR3 is TGTGCCAGCAGCATTGGGACGGCCGCGAACACTGAAGCTTTCTTT. Encoded protein: CASSIGTAANTEAFF. The chain recombines TRBV9 with TRBJ1-1; possibly TRBD1 for D (5 bases). CDR3 size: 15 residues. Germline CDR1 and CDR2: SGDLS and YYNGEE. Trimming removed 4 bases from V and 1 base from J, with 14 bases in between.